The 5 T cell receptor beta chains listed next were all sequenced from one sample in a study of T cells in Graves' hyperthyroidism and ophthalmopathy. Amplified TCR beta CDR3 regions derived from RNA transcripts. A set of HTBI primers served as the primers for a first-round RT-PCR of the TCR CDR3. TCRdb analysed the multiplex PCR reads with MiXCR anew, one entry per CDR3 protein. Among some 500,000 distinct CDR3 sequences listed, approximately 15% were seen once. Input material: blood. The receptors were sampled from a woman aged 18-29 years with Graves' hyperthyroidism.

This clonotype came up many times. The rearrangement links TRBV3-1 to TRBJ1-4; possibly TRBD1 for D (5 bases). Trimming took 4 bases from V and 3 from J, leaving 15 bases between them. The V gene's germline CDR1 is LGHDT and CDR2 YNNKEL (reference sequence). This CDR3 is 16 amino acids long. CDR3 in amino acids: CASSPARDESNEKLFF. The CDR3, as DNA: TGTGCCAGCAGCCCTGCCCGGGACGAATCTAATGAAAAACTGTTTTTT.

The CDR3 protein is CASSVDGENPTDTQYF. In DNA form, the CDR3 reads TGTGCCAGCAGCGTAGATGGGGAAAACCCCACAGATACGCAGTATTTT. The chain is built from TRBV9 and TRBJ2-3; the D is unclear. CDR3 length: 16 amino acids. CDR1 is SGDLS, CDR2 YYNGEE, per germline. Between the trimmed V and J ends, which lost 0 bases and 2 bases, there was a span of 13 bases. Drawing the rest from reference TRBV9 and TRBJ2-3, the complete variable domain is DSGVTQTPKHLITATGQRVTLRCSPRSGDLSVYWYQQSLDQGLQFLIQYYNGEERAKGNILERFSAQQFPDLHSELNLSSLELGDSALYFCASSVDGENPTDTQYFGPGTRLTVL.

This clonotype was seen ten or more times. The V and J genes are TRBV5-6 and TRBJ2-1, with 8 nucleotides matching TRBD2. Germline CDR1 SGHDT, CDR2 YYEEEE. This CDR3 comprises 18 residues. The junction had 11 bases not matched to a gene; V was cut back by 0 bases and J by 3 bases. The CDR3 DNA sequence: TGTGCCAGCAGCTTGGCCGGGCAAAGCGGGAGTGTCTACAATGAGCAGTTCTTC. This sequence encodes CASSLAGQSGSVYNEQFF.

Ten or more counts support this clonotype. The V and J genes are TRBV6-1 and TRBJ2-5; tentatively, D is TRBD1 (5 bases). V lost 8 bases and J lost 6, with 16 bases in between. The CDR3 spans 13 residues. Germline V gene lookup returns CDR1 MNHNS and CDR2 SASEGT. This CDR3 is CASEYKGFKTQYF. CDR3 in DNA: TGTGCCAGCGAATATAAGGGGTTCAAGACCCAGTACTTC.

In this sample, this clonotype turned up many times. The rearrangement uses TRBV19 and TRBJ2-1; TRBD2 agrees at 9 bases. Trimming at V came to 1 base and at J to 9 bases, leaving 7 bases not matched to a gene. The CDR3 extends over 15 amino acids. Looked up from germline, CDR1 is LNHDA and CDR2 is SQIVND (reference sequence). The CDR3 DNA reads TGTGCCAGTAGTATAGCGGCTAGCGGGGCGGGTGAGCAGTTCTTC. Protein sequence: CASSIAASGAGEQFF.